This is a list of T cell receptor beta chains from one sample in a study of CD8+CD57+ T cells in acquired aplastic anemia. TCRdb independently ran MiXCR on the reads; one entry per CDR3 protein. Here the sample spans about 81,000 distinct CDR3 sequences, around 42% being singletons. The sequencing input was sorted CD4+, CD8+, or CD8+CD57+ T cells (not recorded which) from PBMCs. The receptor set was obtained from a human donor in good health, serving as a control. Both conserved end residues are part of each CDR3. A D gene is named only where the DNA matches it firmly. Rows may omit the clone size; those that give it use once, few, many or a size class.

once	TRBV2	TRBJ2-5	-	CASRGDGFRETQYF	TGTGCCAGCAGGGGGGACGGATTCCGTGAGACCCAGTACTTC
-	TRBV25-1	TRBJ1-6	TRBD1	CASSDSGTGLNLLHF	TGTGCCAGCAGCGACTCCGGGACAGGCCTTAATCTCCTCCACTTT
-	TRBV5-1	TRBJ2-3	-	CASSLGRSTDTQYF	TGCGCCAGCAGCTTGGGTCGAAGCACAGATACGCAGTATTTT
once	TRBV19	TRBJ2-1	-	CASSPSPNNEQFF	TGTGCCAGTAGTCCCTCCCCGAACAATGAGCAGTTCTTC
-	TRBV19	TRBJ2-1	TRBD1	CASSTRTGDEQFF	TGTGCCAGTAGTACCAGGACAGGCGATGAGCAGTTCTTC
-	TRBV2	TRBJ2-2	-	CASMGTGELFF	TGTGCCAGCATGGGCACCGGGGAGCTGTTTTTT
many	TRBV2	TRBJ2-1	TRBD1	CASSLRTGDVNNEQFF	TGTGCCAGCAGTCTCCGGACAGGGGACGTTAACAATGAGCAGTTCTTC
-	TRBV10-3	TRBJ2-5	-	CAISDLTRRDQETQYF	TGTGCCATCAGTGATCTGACTAGGCGGGACCAAGAGACCCAGTACTTC
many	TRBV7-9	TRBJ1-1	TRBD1	CASSPRTGDTEAFF	TGTGCCAGCAGCCCAAGGACAGGGGACACTGAAGCTTTCTTT
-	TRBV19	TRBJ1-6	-	CASSMLGSPLHF	TGTGCCAGTAGTATGCTGGGATCACCCCTCCACTTT
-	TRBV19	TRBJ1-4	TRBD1	CASSPTGAEKLFF	TGTGCCAGTAGTCCTACAGGGGCTGAAAAACTGTTTTTT
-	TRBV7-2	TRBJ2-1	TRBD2	CASSRAGVYNEQFF	TGTGCCAGCAGCCGAGCGGGGGTCTACAATGAGCAGTTCTTC